The 21 T cell receptor beta chains in this list originate from one sample, sequenced in a study of blood T cell repertoires in COVID-19. The protocol was immunoSEQ multiplex PCR, while the TCRdb copy is restricted to in-frame clones and leaves out a portion. The sample comprises about 50,000 clones, more than 80% of which are singletons, and less than 6.5% rests with the top ten. Source material: peripheral blood. The receptors were sampled from a man aged 55 to 69 with acute or convalescent COVID-19.

CDR3 DNA: TGTGCCAGCAGCGCACAGGGGTCGGTGACCCAGTACTTC. It encodes CASSAQGSVTQYF. This chain connects TRBV7-2 to TRBJ2-5, with TRBD1 matching 7 bases. The germline CDR1 and CDR2 sequences are SGHTA and FQGNSA. This CDR3 has 13 amino acids. V gave up 5 bases and J gave up 7 bases; unmatched junction bases: 7. Based on the CDR3 plus reference TRBV7-2 and TRBJ2-5, the full variable domain is GAGVSQSPSNKVTEKGKDVELRCDPISGHTALYWYRQSLGQGLEFLIYFQGNSAPDKSGLPSDRFSAERTGGSVSTLTIQRTQQEDSAVYLCASSAQGSVTQYFGPGTRLLVL.

Here the CDR3 DNA reads TGCGCCAGCAGCTTGGTGGAGGGAGAGGGTGAAAAACTGTTTTTT. Residues: CASSLVEGEGEKLFF. The gene calls are TRBV5-1 and TRBJ1-4; D is unclear. The CDR3 contains 15 residues. With 0 bases removed from V and 7 bases from J, the gap between germline ends came to 13 bases. Germline CDR1 and CDR2: SGHRS and YFSETQ.

The chain joins TRBV9 to TRBJ1-2; 8 nucleotides align to TRBD1. The V segment lost 4 bases and the J segment 2 bases; nucleotides outside the gene matches: 7. The CDR3 covers 15 residues. Germline lookup yields CDR1 SGDLS and CDR2 YYNGEE. The CDR3 protein is CASSSWDRSNYGYTF. Written as DNA, the CDR3 is TGTGCCAGCAGCTCCTGGGACAGGAGCAACTATGGCTACACCTTC. The full variable domain, its missing parts supplied by reference TRBV9 and TRBJ1-2, is DSGVTQTPKHLITATGQRVTLRCSPRSGDLSVYWYQQSLDQGLQFLIQYYNGEERAKGNILERFSAQQFPDLHSELNLSSLELGDSALYFCASSSWDRSNYGYTFGSGTRLTVV.

V is TRBV3-1 (or the pseudogene TRBV3-2) and J is TRBJ1-1; unclear D gene. Trimming stripped 5 bases from V and 4 bases from J, with 11 bases between. The V gene's germline CDR1 is LGHDT and CDR2 YNNKEL (reference sequence). The CDR3 extends over 13 amino acids. The CDR3 DNA reads TGTGCCAGCAGCAGAACCCTTAGCACTGAAGCTTTCTTT. Its protein is CASSRTLSTEAFF.

The chain links TRBV7-8 to TRBJ1-5; D is possibly TRBD1 (6 bases). This CDR3 has 21 residues. Trimming took 1 base from V and 1 from J, leaving 26 bases between them. Germline values: CDR1 SGHVS, CDR2 FQNEAQ. The CDR3 protein is CASSLVEAGRGLIGSNQPQHF. The CDR3 nucleotides read TGTGCCAGCAGCTTAGTAGAAGCAGGGAGGGGGTTGATCGGGAGCAATCAGCCCCAGCATTTT.

The chain uses TRBV5-1 and TRBJ2-7; D perhaps matches TRBD2 (6 bases). V was clipped by 2 bases and J by 0 bases, with 12 bases between them. CDR1 is SGHRS and CDR2 is YFSETQ in the germline V gene. There are 15 residues in the CDR3. As DNA, the CDR3 is TGCGCCAGCAGCTTTCTAGCGTCTAGCTCCTACGAGCAGTACTTC. Amino acid sequence: CASSFLASSSYEQYF.

This clone has more than one count but fewer than ten. The chain recombines TRBV7-9 with TRBJ2-2, with D possibly being TRBD2 (7 bases). Germline V lookup: CDR1 SEHNR, CDR2 FQNEAQ (reference sequence). The CDR3 covers 16 residues. V was cut by 5 bases and J by 6 bases, with 19 bases left in between. CDR3 residues: CASSGRGDQPAGELFF. CDR3 DNA: TGTGCCAGCAGCGGGAGGGGGGACCAACCAGCCGGGGAGCTGTTTTTT.

The V gene is TRBV30, the J gene TRBJ1-1; no clear D. The V end lost 5 bases, the J end lost 5 bases, and 12 bases lay between the germline ends. This CDR3 has 12 residues. Per germline, CDR1 GTSNPN and CDR2 SVGIG (reference sequence). CDR3 sequence reads: CAWEQAKTEAFF. The CDR3 region has the DNA TGTGCCTGGGAGCAGGCGAAGACTGAAGCTTTCTTT.

This sequence joins TRBV3-1 (or the pseudogene TRBV3-2) and TRBJ1-1, with TRBD1 as a possible D gene (6 bases). Trimming removed 4 bases from V and 1 base from J, with 13 bases in between. This CDR3 contains 15 residues. Germline CDR1 reads LGHDT; CDR2 reads YNNKEL (reference sequence). This CDR3 is CASSPDSVRNTEAFF. The CDR3 DNA sequence: TGTGCCAGCAGCCCGGACAGTGTCAGGAACACTGAAGCTTTCTTT.

This chain joins TRBV5-1 and TRBJ2-7; TRBD1 aligns across 9 bases. V dropped 3 bases and J dropped 1; count of bases not matched to a gene: 8. CDR3 length: 16 amino acids. Germline CDR1 and CDR2: SGHRS and YFSETQ. CDR3 residues: CASSSPGQGTSYEQYF. CDR3 coding DNA: TGCGCCAGCAGCTCCCCGGGACAGGGAACGTCCTACGAGCAGTACTTC.

The rearrangement uses TRBV2 and TRBJ2-3; tentatively, D is TRBD1 (6 bases). CDR1 is SNHLY, CDR2 FYNNEI, per germline. V shed 5 bases and J shed 6 bases, with 12 bases lying between them. The CDR3 covers 13 residues. The CDR3 region is CASSLDSTDTQYF. The CDR3 bases are TGTGCCAGCAGTCTGGACAGTACCGATACGCAGTATTTT.

The chain carries TRBV27 and TRBJ2-7; 7 positions agree with TRBD1. This CDR3 spans 15 amino acids. V lost 2 bases to trimming and J lost 2 bases; unmatched junction nucleotides: 6. Germline V gene sequence: CDR1 MNHEY, CDR2 SMNVEV (reference sequence). The CDR3 DNA reads TGTGCCAGCAGTTTAAGGGACAGCCACGCCTACGAGCAGTACTTC. Protein product: CASSLRDSHAYEQYF.

The chain carries TRBV5-1 and TRBJ2-1, with D tentatively TRBD1 (6 bases). Trimming left V 0 bases short and J 7 bases short, with 8 bases between. The CDR3 is 13 amino acids. Per the germline V gene, CDR1 is SGHRS and CDR2 is YFSETQ. The CDR3 sequence is CASSLGGRNEQFF. Written as DNA, the CDR3 is TGCGCCAGCAGCTTGGGGGGGCGAAATGAGCAGTTCTTC. The full variable domain, in which reference TRBV5-1 and TRBJ2-1 provide the parts outside the CDR3, is KAGVTQTPRYLIKTRGQQVTLSCSPISGHRSVSWYQQTPGQGLQFLFEYFSETQRNKGNFPGRFSGRQFSNSRSEMNVSTLELGDSALYLCASSLGGRNEQFFGPGTRLTVL.

The chain links TRBV2 to TRBJ2-1; 7 bases are a match to TRBD2. V shed 4 bases, J shed 0 bases, and the junction held 3 bases outside the gene matches. Germline V lookup: CDR1 SNHLY, CDR2 FYNNEI. There are 15 residues in the CDR3. Here the CDR3 DNA reads TGTGCCAGCAGTGCGCGGGAGCCCTCCTACAATGAGCAGTTCTTC. The encoded protein is CASSAREPSYNEQFF.

The CDR3: CASSFGSAQEQFF. The CDR3 DNA reads as TGTGCCAGCAGCTTCGGGTCAGCTCAGGAGCAGTTCTTC. V and J are TRBV7-9 and TRBJ2-1; D gene ambiguous. V lost 3 bases to trimming and J lost 10 bases, with 13 bases between them. Germline CDR1 reads SEHNR; CDR2 reads FQNEAQ (reference sequence). This CDR3 has 13 amino acids. Combining the CDR3 with reference TRBV7-9 and TRBJ2-1 gives the whole variable domain DTGVSQNPRHKITKRGQNVTFRCDPISEHNRLYWYRQTLGQGPEFLTYFQNEAQLEKSRLLSDRFSAERPKGSFSTLEIQRTEQGDSAMYLCASSFGSAQEQFFGPGTRLTVL.

The chain has TRBV4-2 and TRBJ1-2; 11 nucleotides line up with TRBD1. CDR1 is LGHNA, CDR2 YNFKEQ, per germline. The CDR3 has 14 residues. V gave up 4 bases and J gave up 6 bases; unmatched junction bases: 4. The CDR3 region is CASSPGQGEDGYTF. For the CDR3, the DNA is TGTGCCAGCAGCCCGGGACAGGGGGAGGATGGCTACACCTTC.

V and J are TRBV27 and TRBJ2-7, with 7 bases identical to TRBD2. Germline V gene lookup returns CDR1 MNHEY and CDR2 SMNVEV (reference sequence). The CDR3 is 17 amino acids. Losses at the gene ends were 3 bases for V and 1 base for J; bases not matched to a gene: 12. The CDR3 DNA reads as TGTGCCAGCAGTTTGTACGACAGTGGGCGGGAGTCCTACGAGCAGTACTTC. Its translation: CASSLYDSGRESYEQYF.

The chain recombines TRBV28 with TRBJ1-1; tentative D call: TRBD1 (5 bases). Looked up from germline, CDR1 is MDHEN and CDR2 is SYDVKM. The CDR3 covers 15 residues. V was trimmed by 8 bases and J by 0 bases, leaving 16 bases between them. CDR3 amino acids: CASCHRRTLNTEAFF. CDR3 bases: TGTGCCAGCTGTCACAGACGGACACTGAACACTGAAGCTTTCTTT. The entire variable domain, with the rest obtained from reference TRBV28 and TRBJ1-1, is as follows: DVKVTQSSRYLVKRTGEKVFLECVQDMDHENMFWYRQDPGLGLRLIYFSYDVKMKEKGDIPEGYSVSREKKERFSLILESASTNQTSMYLCASCHRRTLNTEAFFGQGTRLTVV.

This clone was detected only once. In nucleotides, the CDR3 is TGTGCCAGCTCACCCGGGACAGTGAGCACAGATACGCAGTATTTT. This encodes CASSPGTVSTDTQYF. V usage is TRBV18 and J usage is TRBJ2-3; 7 bases are shared with TRBD1. Germline V gene lookup returns CDR1 KGHSH and CDR2 LQKENI. With 3 bases clipped from V and 0 bases from J, the junction kept 3 bases outside the gene matches. This CDR3 has 15 amino acids.

This sequence joins TRBV28 and TRBJ1-4; D not resolved. CDR1 MDHEN and CDR2 SYDVKM come from the germline V gene. The CDR3 extends over 17 amino acids. Trimming shortened V by 5 bases and J by 2 bases, and 18 bases separated the two germline ends. The CDR3 DNA sequence: TGTGCCAGCAGTCTCCCCGGCGCCCCGACTACTAATGAAAAACTGTTTTTT. Protein: CASSLPGAPTTNEKLFF.

This chain connects TRBV5-1 to TRBJ2-7; a weak D match, TRBD1 (6 bases). This CDR3 spans 15 amino acids. Trimming cost V 1 base and J 3 bases, with 14 bases left between them. Germline CDR1 reads SGHRS; CDR2 reads YFSETQ. DNA of the CDR3: TGCGCCAGCAGCTTGTTGCCCGGACAGTTCTACGAGCAGTACTTC. This sequence encodes CASSLLPGQFYEQYF.